The next 30 T cell receptor beta chains were all read from a single sample in a study of cytomegalovirus exposure and HLA in healthy donors. The PCR made use of 60 Vbeta and 13 Jbeta primers. Libraries were prepared by immunoSEQ multiplex PCR; TCRdb keeps only in-frame clonotypes and omits some of them. This table holds around 200,000 clones, roughly 82% found once. Sequencing used PBMCs. These receptors originate from a girl aged 2 to 9 in good health and CMV-seropositive.

The CDR3 region is CASSLGQGGLEQYF. CDR3 DNA sequence: TGTGCCAGCAGTTTGGGACAGGGGGGTCTGGAGCAGTACTTC. The chain recombines TRBV27 with TRBJ2-7, with 11 bases lining up with TRBD1. Germline values: CDR1 MNHEY, CDR2 SMNVEV (reference sequence). V lost 3 bases and J lost 7; bases outside the gene matches: 5. The CDR3 totals 14 residues.

This clone appeared once. The chain carries TRBV5-1 and TRBJ1-6, with 7 bases fitting TRBD1. The V segment lost 4 bases and the J segment 10 bases; nucleotides outside the gene matches: 11. In germline, CDR1 is SGHRS, CDR2 YFSETQ. The CDR3 length is 15 residues. The CDR3 loop reads CASSEIPGQQSPLHF. DNA for the CDR3: TGCGCCAGCAGCGAGATCCCGGGACAGCAGTCACCCCTCCACTTT.

This chain links TRBV5-4 with TRBJ1-4; no clear D gene. The CDR3 contains 15 residues. Germline CDR1 and CDR2: SGHNT and YYREEE (reference sequence). V was cut by 3 bases and J by 7 bases, with 16 bases left in between. This chain's CDR3 is CASSSHNKGGEKLFF. CDR3 in DNA: TGTGCCAGCAGCTCCCACAATAAGGGAGGTGAAAAACTGTTTTTT.

J is TRBJ1-5 and V is TRBV4-1; a weak D match, TRBD1 (6 bases). The V end was cut by 0 bases, the J end by 3 bases, with 9 bases between. The CDR3 spans 15 residues. Germline lookup yields CDR1 MGHRA and CDR2 YSYEKL. Here the CDR3 reads CASSQEGAVNQPQHF. CDR3 in DNA: TGCGCCAGCAGCCAAGAGGGGGCAGTCAATCAGCCCCAGCATTTT.

The chain carries TRBV27 and TRBJ1-5; the match to TRBD1 covers 9 bases. Germline CDR1 is MNHEY and CDR2 is SMNVEV (reference sequence). This CDR3 comprises 16 residues. V lost 6 bases and J lost 6; bases outside the gene matches: 12. The CDR3 is CASSGTGSLSGQPQHF. The CDR3 DNA follows: TGTGCCAGCAGCGGGACAGGGTCGTTGTCAGGTCAGCCCCAGCATTTT.

The chain links TRBV29-1 to TRBJ2-3; maybe TRBD2 (5 bases). V lost 3 bases and J lost 0, with 10 bases in between. Per germline, CDR1 SQVTM and CDR2 ANQGSEA. The length of the CDR3 is 14 residues. For the CDR3, the DNA is TGCAGCGTTGATAGAGGGTCTAGCACAGATACGCAGTATTTT. Protein: CSVDRGSSTDTQYF.

This clone was recorded only once. J is TRBJ1-6 and V is TRBV2; no reliable D call. The CDR3 runs 12 residues. Per the germline V gene, CDR1 is SNHLY and CDR2 is FYNNEI. Trimming cost V 6 bases and J 8 bases, with 8 bases left between them. CDR3 protein: CASSERDSPLHF. CDR3 nucleotides: TGTGCCAGCAGCGAGAGGGATTCACCCCTCCACTTT.

The chain joins TRBV28 to TRBJ2-6, with 9 bases lining up with TRBD1. The length of the CDR3 is 15 residues. Per the germline V gene, CDR1 is MDHEN and CDR2 is SYDVKM. V lost 8 bases, J lost 0 bases, and 2 bases stayed unmatched. In DNA form, the CDR3 reads TGTGCCAGCGGACAGGGGTTCTCTGGGGCCAACGTCCTGACTTTC. As protein: CASGQGFSGANVLTF.

V usage is TRBV29-1 and J usage is TRBJ1-4, with unresolved D. Germline values: CDR1 SQVTM, CDR2 ANQGSEA. V lost 6 bases and J lost 8, with 22 bases in between. This CDR3 comprises 15 residues. Written as DNA, the CDR3 is TGCAGCGTGGCGTCTACAAGAGTTAGAGGAGAAAAACTGTTTTTT. Translating it yields CSVASTRVRGEKLFF.

The chain links TRBV23-1 to TRBJ2-2; 11 bases are shared with TRBD1. TRBV23-1 is filed as an ORF, its function uncertain. Trimming took 1 base from V and 6 from J; bases not matched to a gene: 4. The CDR3 is made up of 16 amino acids. CDR3 coding DNA: TGCGCCAGCAGTCAATGGGACAGGGGGGCGTCCGGGGAGCTGTTTTTT. This translates into CASSQWDRGASGELFF.

This clone has just one count. CDR3 in amino acids: CASSTLRGAFEKLFF. As DNA, the CDR3 is TGTGCCAGCAGTACCTTACGTGGGGCGTTTGAAAAACTGTTTTTT. The chain uses TRBV6-1 and TRBJ1-4, with D perhaps TRBD1 (5 bases). Germline values: CDR1 MNHNS, CDR2 SASEGT. Trimming pared 5 bases from V and 7 bases from J, leaving 17 bases between. The CDR3 length is 15 residues.

The CDR3 nucleotides read TGTGCCACCAGCGAGGTGGGGAGCACCGGGGAGCTGTTTTTT. Encoded protein: CATSEVGSTGELFF. The V gene is TRBV15, the J gene TRBJ2-2, with D perhaps matching TRBD2 (5 bases). The CDR3 covers 14 residues. Trimming shortened V by 5 bases and J by 4 bases, and 11 bases separated the two germline ends. Germline V gene lookup returns CDR1 LNHNV and CDR2 YYDKDF (reference sequence).

This chain uses TRBV28 with TRBJ2-7; 10 bases align to TRBD1. The CDR3 consists of 17 residues. V was clipped by 3 bases and J by 4 bases; unmatched bases: 12. CDR1 MDHEN and CDR2 SYDVKM come from the germline V gene. CDR3 DNA: TGTGCCAGCAGTTTTGCGGTCCTTGGGACAGGGGCGTACGAGCAGTACTTC. It translates to CASSFAVLGTGAYEQYF.

V and J are TRBV18 and TRBJ2-7, with 10 bases matching TRBD2. This CDR3 region has 15 residues. V lost 2 bases and J lost 6; bases outside the gene matches: 7. Germline CDR1 is KGHSH and CDR2 is LQKENI. The CDR3 DNA is TGTGCCAGCTCACCAGGGGCTAGCGGGAGCTCCGAGCAGTACTTC. It yields the protein CASSPGASGSSEQYF.

The chain combines TRBV5-1 with TRBJ2-1, with 8 bases that match TRBD2. Germline trimming cut 4 bases from V and 6 bases from J; bases unmatched to any gene: 9. Per germline, CDR1 SGHRS and CDR2 YFSETQ. The CDR3 spans 15 residues. The CDR3 DNA reads as TGCGCCAGCAGCCCGACTAGCGTCGGGAGCAATGAGCAGTTCTTC. It codes for CASSPTSVGSNEQFF.

CDR3 nucleotides: TGTGCCAGCAGTGGACCCGGGTCCTCCTACGAGCAGTACTTC. This sequence encodes CASSGPGSSYEQYF. This chain uses TRBV2 with TRBJ2-7; D not resolved. The CDR3 runs to 14 residues. Per germline, CDR1 SNHLY and CDR2 FYNNEI. V was cut by 4 bases and J by 0 bases, with 10 bases left in between.

The chain couples TRBV13 to TRBJ2-3; the match to TRBD2 covers 10 bases. The CDR3 length is 16 residues. The germline V gene encodes CDR1 PRHDT and CDR2 FYEKMQ (reference sequence). J gave up 3 bases and V 5 bases, and 8 bases lay outside the gene matches. The CDR3 here is CASSPLSGGATDTQYF. The CDR3 DNA reads as TGTGCCAGCAGCCCCCTGAGCGGGGGGGCAACAGATACGCAGTATTTT.

Many counts were recorded for this clone. The chain combines TRBV5-6 with TRBJ1-1, with 7 positions matching TRBD1. Germline trimming cut 4 bases from V and 1 base from J; bases unmatched to any gene: 7. The CDR3 runs to 15 residues. Germline V CDR1 and CDR2: SGHDT, YYEEEE. CDR3 coding DNA: TGTGCCAGCAGCCTGGGACAGACAAAGAACACTGAAGCTTTCTTT. This sequence encodes CASSLGQTKNTEAFF. Drawing the rest from reference TRBV5-6 and TRBJ1-1, the complete variable domain is DAGVTQSPTHLIKTRGQQVTLRCSPKSGHDTVSWYQQALGQGPQFIFQYYEEEERQRGNFPDRFSGHQFPNYSSELNVNALLLGDSALYLCASSLGQTKNTEAFFGQGTRLTVV.

The chain joins TRBV4-1 to TRBJ1-2; no definite D call. CDR1 is MGHRA and CDR2 is YSYEKL in the germline V gene. The CDR3 sequence is 15 residues long. Deletions cut 0 bases from V and 4 bases from J, with 12 bases between. The CDR3 region is CASSQEGRRGYGYTF. The CDR3 DNA sequence: TGCGCCAGCAGCCAAGAGGGGAGGAGAGGCTATGGCTACACCTTC.

The chain has TRBV7-9 and TRBJ2-1; D remains ambiguous. Germline lookup yields CDR1 SEHNR and CDR2 FQNEAQ (reference sequence). V was cut by 1 base and J by 3 bases, with 7 bases left in between. This CDR3 comprises 14 residues. CDR3 sequence reads: CASSLDGSYNEQFF. The CDR3 DNA follows: TGTGCCAGCAGCTTAGATGGCAGCTACAATGAGCAGTTCTTC.

This rearrangement joins TRBV5-1 to TRBJ1-2; maybe TRBD1 (6 bases). V was clipped by 4 bases and J by 4 bases, with 14 bases between them. CDR3 length: 14 residues. Per the germline V gene, CDR1 is SGHRS and CDR2 is YFSETQ. CDR3 loop: CASSNLQGGYGYTF. The CDR3 nucleotides read TGCGCCAGCAGCAATTTACAGGGTGGCTATGGCTACACCTTC.

The chain couples TRBV29-1 to TRBJ2-7, with 12 nucleotides matching TRBD1. Germline V gene sequence: CDR1 SQVTM, CDR2 ANQGSEA. This CDR3 region has 15 residues. V dropped 7 bases and J dropped 4; count of bases not matched to a gene: 11. CDR3 sequence reads: CSAGTGTGGFYEQYF. CDR3 sequence (DNA): TGCAGCGCTGGAACCGGGACAGGGGGCTTTTACGAGCAGTACTTC.

V usage is TRBV6-4 and J usage is TRBJ2-5; 7 positions agree with TRBD2. J gave up 5 bases and V 11 bases, and 11 bases lay outside the gene matches. From germline, CDR1 is MRHNA and CDR2 SNTAGT. This CDR3 region has 13 residues. CDR3: CASGLVGWETQYF. CDR3 bases: TGTGCCTCCGGACTAGTCGGGTGGGAGACCCAGTACTTC.

The CDR3 region has the DNA TGTGCCAGCAGCCCTATCGAGGGACTTCCCTTAATTGGGGGTGAGCAGTTCTTC. Protein product: CASSPIEGLPLIGGEQFF. The rearrangement uses TRBV2 and TRBJ2-1, with D possibly being TRBD2 (6 bases). The CDR3 sequence is 18 residues long. Germline CDR1 and CDR2: SNHLY and FYNNEI. With 6 bases removed from V and 9 bases from J, the gap between germline ends came to 30 bases.

This clone was detected once. J is TRBJ2-1 and V is TRBV7-8; 9 nucleotides agree with TRBD2. This CDR3 spans 13 amino acids. The germline gives CDR1 SGHVS, CDR2 FQNEAQ. V lost 3 bases and J lost 9; bases outside the gene matches: 3. The CDR3 protein is CASSFTRGGEQFF. CDR3 DNA sequence: TGTGCCAGCAGCTTCACGCGGGGGGGTGAGCAGTTCTTC.

This clone has just one count. The genes are TRBV27 and TRBJ1-2; 7 positions agree with TRBD1. The CDR3 totals 18 residues. Germline V gene lookup returns CDR1 MNHEY and CDR2 SMNVEV (reference sequence). V lost 2 bases and J lost 6; bases outside the gene matches: 18. The CDR3 is CASSLPSPGQHLTHGYTF. The CDR3, as DNA: TGTGCCAGCAGTTTACCAAGTCCGGGACAGCACCTCACCCATGGCTACACCTTC.

The CDR3 loop is CASRRTGGIVTDTQYF. CDR3 coding DNA: TGCGCCAGCAGAAGGACAGGGGGCATCGTCACAGATACGCAGTATTTT. The chain uses TRBV5-1 and TRBJ2-3; 11 nucleotides match TRBD1. Germline lookup yields CDR1 SGHRS and CDR2 YFSETQ. J gave up 2 bases and V 5 bases, and 7 bases lay outside the gene matches. CDR3 length: 16 residues.

This chain links TRBV19 with TRBJ1-5; D might be TRBD1 (6 bases). Germline assignment: CDR1 LNHDA and CDR2 SQIVND (reference sequence). CDR3 length: 15 residues. V was clipped by 5 bases and J by 3 bases, with 14 bases between them. Here the CDR3 DNA reads TGTGCCAGTAGTGGGCAGGGGATCACCAATCAGCCCCAGCATTTT. Amino acid sequence: CASSGQGITNQPQHF.

This clone has only a few counts. J is TRBJ1-2 and V is TRBV7-2; 12 bases line up with TRBD1. Trimming cost V 5 bases and J 8 bases; bases outside gene matches: 9. CDR3 size: 15 residues. The germline CDR1 and CDR2 sequences are SGHTA and FQGNSA. The CDR3 DNA follows: TGTGCCAGCAGCACCTCTTCCGGGACAGGGGGCGGCTACACCTTC. The encoded protein is CASSTSSGTGGGYTF.

V usage is TRBV2 and J usage is TRBJ1-2; D remains unclear. V lost 0 bases and J 3 bases, leaving 20 bases between the germline ends. The CDR3 is 18 residues long. Germline V gene data show CDR1 as SNHLY and CDR2 as FYNNEI. Here the CDR3 reads CASSEAILWEMDDYGYTF. The CDR3 nucleotides read TGTGCCAGCAGTGAAGCAATCTTATGGGAGATGGATGACTATGGCTACACCTTC.